The sequence of this T cell receptor beta chain was determined in a study of T-cell memory formation after mild COVID-19. On the study more broadly: TCR clusters were mostly confined to one donor each.

In the case of this clonotype: What it recognizes is unknown.

Study-level results: Prior to infection, memory already included some responding clones, suggesting cross-reactive memory joined. CD4+ clones that contracted lay mainly in CM and EM; CD8+ ones lay in EMRA.

The ends were cut back, 0 bases at V and 2 bases at J, with 10 bases in the middle. CDR3 length: 15 amino acids. The germline V gene encodes CDR1 SGHRS and CDR2 YFSETQ. Using constant-segment primers, 5'RACE produced TCR alpha and TCR beta cDNA libraries carrying sample barcodes and UMIs. TCRdb itself ran the 5' RACE reads through MiXCR, one entry per CDR3 protein. The data contain 350,000 or so distinct CDR3 sequences, more than 20% of them seen just once; the ten biggest clones take up about 21%. This receptor was taken from a man younger than 35 who had mild COVID-19 (a few samples of this study predate the infection). Cell type and time point are not known. The sample consisted of PBMCs or a T cell subset sorted from them (not recorded which). The genes are TRBV5-1 and TRBJ2-3; D is perhaps TRBD2 (5 bases). For the CDR3, the DNA is TGCGCCAGCAGCTTGGTCGGGATCAACACAGATACGCAGTATTTT. Its protein product is CASSLVGINTDTQYF.